Listed below are T cell receptor beta chains from one sample, sequenced in a study of shared clonotypes between healthy human individuals. TCRdb's copy holds only in-frame clones and misses some; the assay was immunoSEQ multiplex PCR. The sample includes over a million clones, approximately 98.5% of them seen just once. Sequences were obtained from naive CD4+ T cells sorted from blood. These TCRs come from a man younger than 45 in good health. Both conserved end residues are part of each CDR3. The order of the fields is V gene, J gene, clone size, D gene, CDR3 protein, CDR3 DNA. D genes are given only for firm matches. Only part of the rows carry a size: once, few, many, or a class if the clone is expanded.

>TRBV10-3|TRBJ2-3|NA|NA
CAISEGASVGADTQYF
TGTGCCATCAGTGAGGGGGCGTCAGTAGGTGCAGATACGCAGTATTTT
>TRBV6-5|TRBJ1-4|NA|NA
CASSYMGSGEKLFF
TGTGCCAGCAGTTACATGGGGTCCGGTGAAAAACTGTTTTTT
>TRBV5-6|TRBJ2-2|NA|NA
CASSLIGRTGELFF
TGTGCCAGCAGCTTGATAGGGAGGACCGGGGAGCTGTTTTTT
>TRBV6-5|TRBJ2-1|NA|TRBD2
CASSYPNPGGNEQFF
TGTGCCAGCAGTTACCCCAACCCGGGGGGCAATGAGCAGTTCTTC
>TRBV5-1|TRBJ2-1|NA|NA
CASSPGPSSYNEQFF
TGCGCCAGCAGCCCGGGACCTAGCTCCTACAATGAGCAGTTCTTC
>TRBV7-9|TRBJ2-3|NA|NA
CASSLVGPDTQYF
TGTGCCAGCAGCTTAGTAGGGCCAGATACGCAGTATTTT
>TRBV18|TRBJ1-1|NA|NA
CASSPIGYDTEAFF
TGTGCCAGCTCACCGATAGGGTATGACACTGAAGCTTTCTTT
>TRBV20-1|TRBJ2-7|NA|NA
CSAFRGHEQYF
TGCAGTGCTTTCCGGGGACACGAGCAGTACTTC
>TRBV2|TRBJ2-3|NA|NA
CASQDRRSTDTQYF
TGTGCCAGCCAGGACAGACGAAGCACAGATACGCAGTATTTT
>TRBV2|TRBJ2-7|NA|TRBD1
CASRNDRAAYEQYF
TGTGCCAGCAGGAACGACAGGGCCGCCTACGAGCAGTACTTC
>TRBV29-1|TRBJ2-1|NA|TRBD2
CSVEAGGGNEQFF
TGCAGCGTTGAAGCTGGGGGAGGGAATGAGCAGTTCTTC
>TRBV30|TRBJ2-2|few|NA
CACNRRTTGELFF
TGTGCCTGCAATCGAAGGACAACCGGGGAGCTGTTTTTT
>TRBV6-1|TRBJ1-2|NA|NA
CATRNIDRPVF
TGTGCCACCCGCAATATCGACAGACCGGTCTTC
>TRBV5-8|TRBJ2-5|NA|TRBD2
CASSLSGSSQETQYF
TGTGCCAGCAGCCTGAGCGGGAGTTCCCAAGAGACCCAGTACTTC
>TRBV15|TRBJ2-5|NA|NA
CATSRDGGPETQYF
TGTGCCACCAGCAGAGACGGGGGCCCAGAGACCCAGTACTTC
>TRBV7-2|TRBJ1-1|NA|NA
CASSQILGAVRNTEAFF
TGTGCCAGCAGCCAAATTTTAGGGGCAGTACGGAACACTGAAGCTTTCTTT
>TRBV5-8|TRBJ2-5|once|TRBD1
CASSPGQALLQETQYF
TGTGCCAGCAGCCCGGGACAGGCGCTACTTCAAGAGACCCAGTACTTC
>TRBV5-1|TRBJ2-7|NA|TRBD1
CASSRRQDRAHSSYEQYF
TGCGCCAGCAGCCGGAGACAAGACAGGGCCCATAGCTCCTACGAGCAGTACTTC
>TRBV28|TRBJ2-1|NA|NA
CASSLPPIGQFF
TGTGCCAGCAGTTTGCCGCCAATAGGGCAGTTCTTC
>TRBV5-1|TRBJ2-7|NA|NA
CASRQKTGTYEQYF
TGCGCCAGCAGACAAAAGACAGGCACCTACGAGCAGTACTTC
>TRBV28|TRBJ2-2|NA|NA
CASGMPNTGELFF
TGTGCCAGCGGGATGCCGAACACCGGGGAGCTGTTTTTT
>TRBV9|TRBJ1-2|NA|NA
CASSERTSGKDGYTF
TGTGCCAGCAGCGAGAGGACCTCGGGGAAGGATGGCTACACCTTC
>TRBV7-9|TRBJ1-5|NA|NA
CASSLETIGGSNQPQHF
TGTGCCAGCAGCTTAGAAACTATCGGCGGTAGCAATCAGCCCCAGCATTTT
>TRBV7-2|TRBJ1-5|NA|NA
CASSPVGVQPQHF
TGTGCCAGCAGCCCGGTGGGGGTCCAGCCCCAGCATTTT
>TRBV5-6|TRBJ2-7|once|NA
CASSNRLYEQYF
TGTGCCAGCAGCAATCGTCTCTACGAGCAGTACTTC
>TRBV7-2|TRBJ2-1|once|NA
CASSWGPGGNEQFF
TGTGCCAGCAGCTGGGGCCCCGGCGGCAATGAGCAGTTCTTC
>TRBV7-9|TRBJ1-2|NA|NA
CASSNQVAYGYTF
TGTGCCAGCAGCAATCAAGTAGCGTATGGCTACACCTTC
>TRBV1|TRBJ2-7|NA|NA
CTSSQDWTSGDYEQYF
TGCACCAGCAGCCAAGATTGGACTAGCGGGGACTACGAGCAGTACTTC
>TRBV7-3|TRBJ1-1|once|NA
CASNEGGDTEAFF
TGTGCCAGCAACGAGGGAGGGGACACTGAAGCTTTCTTT
>TRBV18|TRBJ2-7|NA|TRBD2
CASSPAGREAEQYF
TGTGCCAGCTCACCGGCAGGGCGGGAGGCCGAGCAGTACTTC
>TRBV18|TRBJ2-5|once|TRBD1
CASSPGQAQETQYF
TGTGCCAGCTCACCAGGACAGGCGCAAGAGACCCAGTACTTC
>TRBV5-6|TRBJ2-1|NA|TRBD2
CASNIGLAAGDYNEQFF
TGTGCCAGCAATATTGGCCTGGCAGCGGGAGATTACAATGAGCAGTTCTTC
>TRBV5-4|TRBJ2-5|NA|TRBD1
CASSWTGGKLETQYF
TGTGCCAGCAGCTGGACAGGGGGCAAACTAGAGACCCAGTACTTC
>TRBV7-9|TRBJ1-1|NA|TRBD1
CASSSPGTGVIEAEAFF
TGTGCCAGCAGCTCGCCCGGGACAGGGGTAATAGAGGCTGAAGCTTTCTTT
>TRBV7-9|TRBJ2-7|NA|NA
CASRDLGTPYEQYF
TGTGCCAGCAGAGACCTAGGGACCCCCTACGAGCAGTACTTC
>TRBV11-2|TRBJ1-1|NA|TRBD1
CASSPSIRGATEAFF
TGTGCCAGCAGCCCTTCTATCAGGGGGGCCACTGAAGCTTTCTTT
>TRBV5-1|TRBJ2-5|NA|TRBD2
CASSVKLAGGFAETQYF
TGCGCCAGCAGCGTAAAGTTAGCGGGAGGCTTCGCGGAGACCCAGTACTTC
>TRBV6-6|TRBJ2-7|NA|TRBD1
CASTPYDRDEQYF
TGTGCCAGCACCCCATACGACAGGGACGAGCAGTACTTC
>TRBV18|TRBJ2-1|NA|TRBD1
CASYKDRGSYNEQFF
TGTGCCAGCTATAAGGACAGGGGGTCCTACAATGAGCAGTTCTTC
>TRBV5-1|TRBJ2-3|NA|NA
CASSLRGKGGTDTQYF
TGCGCCAGCAGCTTGCGCGGGAAGGGGGGCACAGATACGCAGTATTTT
>TRBV5-1|TRBJ2-1|NA|TRBD2
CASSLAAGGSYNEQFF
TGCGCCAGCAGCTTGGCCGCGGGGGGCTCCTACAATGAGCAGTTCTTC
>TRBV18|TRBJ1-3|NA|NA
CASSPSRAGNTIYF
TGTGCCAGCTCACCCTCCAGGGCTGGAAACACCATATATTTT
>TRBV7-2|TRBJ1-4|NA|NA
CASSTGLPNEKLFF
TGTGCCAGCAGCACGGGACTGCCTAATGAAAAACTGTTTTTT
>TRBV2|TRBJ2-2|NA|TRBD1
CASSKTGDNTGELFF
TGTGCCAGCAGCAAAACAGGGGATAACACCGGGGAGCTGTTTTTT
>TRBV7-2|TRBJ2-4|NA|NA
CASSLRNIQYF
TGTGCCAGCAGCTTAAGGAACATTCAGTACTTC
>TRBV6-5|TRBJ2-7|NA|TRBD1
CASRPSGTASYEQYF
TGTGCCAGCAGGCCATCCGGGACAGCTTCGTACGAGCAGTACTTC
>TRBV5-8|TRBJ2-5|NA|NA
CASSSSGSSLQETQYF
TGTGCCAGCAGCTCCTCGGGTTCGAGCCTCCAAGAGACCCAGTACTTC
>TRBV5-1|TRBJ1-2|NA|TRBD1
CASSSTSGTGGSARGYTF
TGCGCCAGCAGCTCCACTTCCGGGACAGGGGGCTCAGCGAGGGGCTACACCTTC
>TRBV9|TRBJ2-7|NA|TRBD2
CASSAGTSGFEQYF
TGTGCCAGCAGCGCGGGGACTAGCGGGTTCGAGCAGTACTTC
>TRBV29-1|TRBJ1-1|once|NA
CSVERGNTEAFF
TGCAGCGTTGAGCGGGGGAACACTGAAGCTTTCTTT
>TRBV25-1|TRBJ1-1|NA|NA
CASGGWDSNTEAFF
TGTGCCAGCGGGGGATGGGATTCGAACACTGAAGCTTTCTTT
>TRBV6-5|TRBJ2-7|NA|NA
CASSYRRESWYEQYF
TGTGCCAGCAGTTACCGCCGGGAAAGCTGGTACGAGCAGTACTTC
>TRBV2|TRBJ1-2|NA|TRBD1
CASSGTGSYGYTF
TGTGCCAGCAGTGGGACAGGGAGCTATGGCTACACCTTC
>TRBV29-1|TRBJ2-5|NA|TRBD2
CSVPPGYREAQYF
TGCAGCGTTCCCCCCGGATACCGGGAGGCCCAGTACTTC
>TRBV15|TRBJ1-5|NA|NA
CATSRGRDQPQHF
TGTGCCACCAGCAGAGGCCGAGATCAGCCCCAGCATTTT
>TRBV5-1|TRBJ1-4|NA|NA
CASSSADTAGEKLFF
TGCGCCAGCAGCTCCGCTGACACGGCTGGTGAAAAACTGTTTTTT
>TRBV7-6|TRBJ2-5|NA|NA
CASTPRGPQETQYF
TGTGCCAGCACCCCGCGGGGACCTCAAGAGACCCAGTACTTC